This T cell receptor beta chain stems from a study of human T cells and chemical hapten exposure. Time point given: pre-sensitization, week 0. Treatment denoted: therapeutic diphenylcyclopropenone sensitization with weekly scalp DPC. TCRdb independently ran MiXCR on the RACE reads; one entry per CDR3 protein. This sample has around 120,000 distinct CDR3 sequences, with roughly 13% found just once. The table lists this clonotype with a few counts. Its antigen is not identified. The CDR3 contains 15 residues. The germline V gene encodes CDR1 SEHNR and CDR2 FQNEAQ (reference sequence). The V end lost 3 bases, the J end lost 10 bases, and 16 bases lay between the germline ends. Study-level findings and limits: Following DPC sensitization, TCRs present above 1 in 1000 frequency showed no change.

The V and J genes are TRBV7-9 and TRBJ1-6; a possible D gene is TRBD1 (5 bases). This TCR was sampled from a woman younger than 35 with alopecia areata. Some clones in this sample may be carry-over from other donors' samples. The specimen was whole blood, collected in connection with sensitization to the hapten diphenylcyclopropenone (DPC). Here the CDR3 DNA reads TGTGCCAGCAGCTTTAGGGAGGGTGGACAATCACCCCTCCACTTT. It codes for CASSFREGGQSPLHF.